These 28 T cell receptor beta chains share one sample of origin, sequenced in a study of shared clonotypes between healthy human individuals. Using immunoSEQ multiplex PCR, the repertoire was profiled, and TCRdb retains in-frame clones only, with some absent. Of millions of clones in the sample, 85% to 95% were seen once. Sequenced sample: naive CD4+ T cells sorted from blood. Documented subset: CD45RA+ positively selected. These receptors were taken from a man in his late teens or twenties in good health.

The chain is built from TRBV6-5 and TRBJ2-3; TRBD1 aligns across 7 bases. CDR3 size: 15 residues. V shed 0 bases and J 4 bases; nucleotides not matched to a gene: 4. CDR1 is MNHEY, CDR2 SVGAGI, per germline. The CDR3 is CASSYSGTDADTQYF. The CDR3 bases are TGTGCCAGCAGTTACTCGGGGACAGACGCAGATACGCAGTATTTT.

This chain's CDR3 is CAWSVSVLSDRDTEAFF. The CDR3 DNA reads TGTGCCTGGAGTGTTAGTGTGTTATCGGACAGGGACACTGAAGCTTTCTTT. The chain has TRBV30 and TRBJ1-1; 8 bases are a match to TRBD1. CDR1 is GTSNPN, CDR2 SVGIG, per germline (reference sequence). The CDR3 has 17 amino acids. Trimming removed 0 bases from V and 3 bases from J; junction bases left unmatched: 12. Full variable domain (rest looked up from reference TRBV30 and TRBJ1-1): SQTIHQWPATLVQPVGSPLSLECTVEGTSNPNLYWYRQAAGRGLQLLFYSVGIGQISSEVPQNLSASRPQDRQFILSSKKLLLSDSGFYLCAWSVSVLSDRDTEAFFGQGTRLTVV.

The chain joins TRBV2 to TRBJ1-2; 7 nucleotides match TRBD1. The CDR3 covers 15 residues. Germline-derived CDR1 and CDR2 are SNHLY and FYNNEI. Germline trimming cut 8 bases from V and 1 base from J; bases unmatched to any gene: 10. CDR3 sequence reads: CASRGTALINYGYTF. CDR3 nucleotides: TGTGCCAGCCGCGGGACAGCGCTTATTAACTATGGCTACACCTTC. The entire variable domain, with the rest obtained from reference TRBV2 and TRBJ1-2, is as follows: EPEVTQTPSHQVTQMGQEVILRCVPISNHLYFYWYRQILGQKVEFLVSFYNNEISEKSEIFDDQFSVERPDGSNFTLKIRSTKLEDSAMYFCASRGTALINYGYTFGSGTRLTVV.

The genes are TRBV10-3 and TRBJ1-5; D remains unclear. CDR1 and CDR2 (germline): ENHRY, SYGVKD. The V and J ends lost 4 bases and 3 bases respectively, with 4 bases between them. The CDR3 totals 12 residues. CDR3 in amino acids: CAISVSNQPQHF. The CDR3 bases are TGTGCCATCAGTGTATCCAATCAGCCCCAGCATTTT.

The chain joins TRBV2 to TRBJ2-5; the match to TRBD2 covers 9 bases. This CDR3 has 15 amino acids. Germline CDR1 is SNHLY and CDR2 is FYNNEI. The J segment lost 4 bases and the V segment lost 2 bases, leaving 5 bases of the junction unmatched. This chain's CDR3 is CASSELGLAGETQYF. CDR3 nucleotides: TGTGCCAGCAGTGAATTGGGACTAGCTGGAGAGACCCAGTACTTC.

The CDR3 here is CASRLRLAYTPTGELFF. In nucleotides, the CDR3 is TGTGCCAGCAGGTTAAGACTAGCCTACACTCCGACCGGGGAGCTGTTTTTT. The chain uses TRBV5-6 and TRBJ2-2, with 7 positions matching TRBD2. This CDR3 contains 17 residues. The V segment lost 5 bases and the J segment 5 bases; nucleotides outside the gene matches: 15. Germline CDR1 SGHDT, CDR2 YYEEEE.

This rearrangement joins TRBV11-3 to TRBJ1-6; TRBD1 agrees at 9 bases. The CDR3 totals 13 residues. V shed 5 bases, J shed 8 bases, and the junction held 1 base outside the gene matches. CDR1 SGHNT and CDR2 YENEEA come from the germline V gene. The CDR3 loop reads CASSRTGDSPLHF. The CDR3 DNA is TGTGCCAGCAGCCGGACAGGGGATTCACCCCTCCACTTT.

This chain links TRBV5-1 with TRBJ2-7; unclear D gene. The V end lost 5 bases, the J end lost 3 bases, and 9 bases lay between the germline ends. CDR3 length equals 12 residues. CDR1 and CDR2 (germline): SGHRS, YFSETQ. The CDR3: CASSGVGYEQYF. The CDR3 DNA sequence: TGCGCCAGCAGTGGGGTAGGCTACGAGCAGTACTTC.

This rearrangement joins TRBV7-9 to TRBJ2-3, with 8 bases matching TRBD2. The ends lost 1 base at V and 1 base at J; junction bases unmatched: 4. The CDR3 totals 16 residues. The germline V gene has CDR1 SEHNR and CDR2 FQNEAQ (reference sequence). The CDR3 reads CASSLDGAGGTDTQYF. In DNA form, the CDR3 reads TGTGCCAGCAGCTTAGACGGAGCGGGGGGCACAGATACGCAGTATTTT.

This chain uses TRBV28 with TRBJ1-3, with 12 bases aligning to TRBD1. Germline loops: CDR1 MDHEN, CDR2 SYDVKM. The CDR3 is 16 amino acids. The V and J ends lost 3 bases and 4 bases, in that order; junction bases with no gene match: 4. The CDR3 here is CASSFRDRGRGNTIYF. The CDR3, as DNA: TGTGCCAGCAGTTTCCGGGACAGGGGGCGAGGAAACACCATATATTTT.

The chain is built from TRBV5-1 and TRBJ2-7, with D possibly matching TRBD1 (7 bases). The V end lost 2 bases, the J end lost 2 bases, and 20 bases lay between the germline ends. The CDR3 length is 17 residues. The germline V gene encodes CDR1 SGHRS and CDR2 YFSETQ. CDR3 sequence reads: CASSLGPGGQGAYEQYF. The CDR3 DNA sequence: TGCGCCAGCAGCTTAGGTCCCGGAGGGCAGGGGGCCTACGAGCAGTACTTC.

V and J are TRBV5-1 and TRBJ1-1; D possibly corresponds to TRBD1 (5 bases). This CDR3 is 17 amino acids long. The V end was cut by 2 bases, the J end by 0 bases, with 17 bases between. Germline V gene data show CDR1 as SGHRS and CDR2 as YFSETQ. CDR3 amino acids: CASSFGTHLSMNTEAFF. The CDR3 region has the DNA TGCGCCAGCAGCTTCGGGACCCACTTATCGATGAACACTGAAGCTTTCTTT.

This chain joins TRBV30 and TRBJ1-4; no firm D call. Germline CDR1 reads GTSNPN; CDR2 reads SVGIG (reference sequence). The CDR3 consists of 13 residues. V shed 5 bases and J shed 5 bases, with 12 bases lying between them. CDR3 sequence (DNA): TGTGCCTGGCAGCCGGTGCGAAATGAAAAACTGTTTTTT. Its translation is CAWQPVRNEKLFF.

This clone was recorded once. The chain carries TRBV5-6 and TRBJ1-4; TRBD1 matches at 8 bases. Germline-derived CDR1 and CDR2 are SGHDT and YYEEEE. J was trimmed by 8 bases and V by 4 bases; bases with no gene match: 7. This CDR3 is built from 14 residues. The CDR3 DNA reads as TGTGCCAGCAGCGAGGACAGGGTACACGAAAAACTGTTTTTT. Protein sequence: CASSEDRVHEKLFF.

Here the CDR3 DNA reads TGTGCCAGCAGCTTCCCCGGGAAGGGGACTGAAGCTTTCTTT. Translating gives CASSFPGKGTEAFF. V and J are TRBV11-1 and TRBJ1-1; D is perhaps TRBD1 (5 bases). Germline CDR1 SGHAT, CDR2 FQDESV (reference sequence). The CDR3 sequence is 14 residues long. The V gene lost 3 bases and the J gene lost 5 bases, with 13 bases spanning the gap.

J is TRBJ1-4 and V is TRBV7-9; D may be TRBD1 (6 bases). The CDR3 runs to 15 residues. Germline V gene data show CDR1 as SEHNR and CDR2 as FQNEAQ (reference sequence). The germline V and J ends were trimmed by 7 bases and 5 bases, with 17 bases remaining between them. The CDR3 nucleotides are TGTGCCAGCACCTCGAAGGGGGGGCCCAATGAAAAACTGTTTTTT. Its protein is CASTSKGGPNEKLFF.

This rearrangement joins TRBV30 to TRBJ1-2; TRBD1 matches 9 bases. CDR1 GTSNPN and CDR2 SVGIG come from the germline V gene (reference sequence). After removal of 2 bases from V and 7 bases from J, the junction contained 5 bases not matched to a gene. This CDR3 has 13 amino acids. The CDR3 protein is CAWSSQGAGGYTF. The CDR3 DNA is TGTGCCTGGAGTTCACAGGGGGCTGGTGGCTACACCTTC.

The V call is TRBV18, the J call TRBJ2-7, with 7 nucleotides matching TRBD2. The length of the CDR3 is 14 residues. The germline V gene has CDR1 KGHSH and CDR2 LQKENI. After removal of 3 bases from V and 7 bases from J, the junction contained 9 bases not matched to a gene. The CDR3 DNA sequence: TGTGCCAGCTCACCGGGGGACTACGTGTGGGAGCAGTACTTC. Its translation: CASSPGDYVWEQYF.

The chain joins TRBV5-4 to TRBJ2-1, with D perhaps matching TRBD1 (6 bases). Germline CDR1 SGHNT, CDR2 YYREEE (reference sequence). The CDR3 is made up of 15 amino acids. The V end was cut by 5 bases, the J end by 0 bases, with 12 bases between. CDR3 loop: CASSLQGASYNEQFF. The DNA for the CDR3 is TGTGCCAGCAGTTTACAGGGAGCCTCCTACAATGAGCAGTTCTTC.

The chain is built from TRBV10-3 and TRBJ2-2; D is perhaps TRBD1 (5 bases). Trimming took 11 bases from V and 8 from J, leaving 12 bases between them. This CDR3 contains 11 residues. Germline-derived CDR1 and CDR2 are ENHRY and SYGVKD. The CDR3 coding sequence is TGTGCCTCCAAGGGGCAGGGGGAGCTGTTTTTT. It yields the protein CASKGQGELFF.

J is TRBJ2-3 and V is TRBV6-1; possibly TRBD1 or TRBD2 for D (5 bases each). The CDR3 has 14 amino acids. V lost 4 bases and J lost 8, with 16 bases in between. The germline V gene has CDR1 MNHNS and CDR2 SASEGT. The chain's CDR3 is CASSGAGSMGTQYF. In nucleotides, the CDR3 is TGTGCCAGCAGTGGGGCAGGGAGCATGGGTACGCAGTATTTT.

The chain links TRBV15 to TRBJ1-1; 10 bases match TRBD1. Germline-derived CDR1 and CDR2 are LNHNV and YYDKDF (reference sequence). The V gene end was trimmed by 5 bases and the J gene end by 1 base; junction bases not matched to a gene: 10. The CDR3 spans 17 residues. The chain's CDR3 is CATSGTGAAVRNTEAFF. CDR3 coding DNA: TGTGCCACCAGCGGGACAGGGGCCGCTGTTAGGAACACTGAAGCTTTCTTT.

This chain links TRBV6-1 with TRBJ2-7; D is possibly TRBD1 or TRBD2 (5 bases each). There are 14 residues in the CDR3. Germline V gene data show CDR1 as MNHNS and CDR2 as SASEGT. The V end was cut by 4 bases, the J end by 3 bases, with 13 bases between. The CDR3 spells CASSVGTANYEQYF. The CDR3 nucleotides are TGTGCCAGCAGTGTCGGGACGGCCAACTACGAGCAGTACTTC.

This chain joins TRBV5-6 and TRBJ1-6, with 8 bases matching TRBD1. The CDR3 totals 19 residues. The trim removed 6 bases at V and 8 bases at J, leaving 22 bases unmatched. Germline V gives CDR1 SGHDT, CDR2 YYEEEE. CDR3 DNA sequence: TGTGCCAGCATCCAGAAGAGGGGACAGGAAAAAAAGCTTCATTCACCCCTCCACTTT. It encodes CASIQKRGQEKKLHSPLHF.

The CDR3 DNA follows: TGTGCCAACCAGGGGGGCATAAATGGGTACGAGCAGTACTTC. Its protein product is CANQGGINGYEQYF. This sequence joins TRBV10-3 and TRBJ2-7, with a tentative D call TRBD1 (7 bases). Germline loops: CDR1 ENHRY, CDR2 SYGVKD. V lost 10 bases and J 4 bases, leaving 20 bases between the germline ends. The length of the CDR3 is 14 residues.

V and J are TRBV29-1 and TRBJ2-1, with D possibly TRBD2 on 7 matching bases. The length of the CDR3 is 13 residues. The germline V gene has CDR1 SQVTM and CDR2 ANQGSEA. CDR3 loop: CNPGGVPRNEQFF. The DNA for the CDR3 is TGCAACCCGGGGGGCGTCCCAAGGAATGAGCAGTTCTTC.

This rearrangement joins TRBV5-1 to TRBJ2-7; D gene unclear. CDR1 is SGHRS and CDR2 is YFSETQ in the germline V gene. CDR3 length: 14 residues. Trimming left V 2 bases short and J 0 bases short, with 9 bases between. CDR3 coding DNA: TGCGCCAGCAGCTTTATATCAAGCTCCTACGAGCAGTACTTC. Translating gives CASSFISSSYEQYF.

On this clone itself: The sample carries other DNA sequences with the same CDR3. The rearrangement joins TRBV18 to TRBJ1-1; D is perhaps TRBD1 (5 bases). Germline V CDR1 and CDR2: KGHSH, LQKENI. The CDR3 covers 14 residues. V was pared by 1 base and J by 3 bases, with 9 bases between. The CDR3 loop is CASSPQGGDTEAFF. The DNA of the CDR3 is TGTGCCAGCTCACCACAGGGAGGGGACACTGAAGCTTTCTTT.